The 24 T cell receptor beta chains reported below all come from one sample, sequenced in a study of T-cell memory formation after mild COVID-19. TCRdb reprocessed the 5' RACE reads via MiXCR and lists one record per CDR3 protein. The sample carries 110,000 or so distinct CDR3 sequences, 22% recorded once. The sequencing input was PBMCs or a T cell subset sorted from them (not recorded which). The receptors shown here come from a man between 18 and 29 years old who had mild COVID-19 (a few samples of this study predate the infection). Cell type and time point are not known.

This clonotype came up a few times. The V and J genes are TRBV20-1 and TRBJ2-7, with 8 bases fitting TRBD1. The CDR3 has 14 residues. V dropped 2 bases and J dropped 3; count of bases not matched to a gene: 6. Germline CDR1 reads DFQATT; CDR2 reads SNEGSKA (reference sequence). CDR3 region: CSARSPGGDYEQYV. CDR3 nucleotide sequence: TGCAGTGCTAGAAGTCCAGGGGGCGACTACGAGCAGTACGTC.

V and J are TRBV28 and TRBJ2-3; 8 nucleotides line up with TRBD1. The length of the CDR3 is 14 residues. Germline V gene lookup returns CDR1 MDHEN and CDR2 SYDVKM. Trimming at V came to 10 bases and at J to 5 bases, leaving 11 bases not matched to a gene. The CDR3 here is CATVNQGAEDTQYF. Written as DNA, the CDR3 is TGTGCCACCGTAAATCAGGGGGCAGAAGATACGCAGTATTTT.

This clonotype was seen a handful of times. The rearrangement uses TRBV16 and TRBJ2-7; tentative D call: TRBD1 (6 bases). Trimming cost V 4 bases and J 2 bases, with 9 bases left between them. Germline lookup yields CDR1 KGHSY and CDR2 FQNENV. The CDR3 extends over 13 amino acids. CDR3 protein: CASSPGQTYEQYF. The CDR3 DNA reads TGTGCCAGCAGCCCAGGACAGACCTACGAGCAGTACTTC.

The table lists this clonotype with a few counts. The chain links TRBV7-6 to TRBJ2-3, with 14 bases identical to TRBD2. The ends lost 5 bases at V and 4 bases at J; junction bases unmatched: 8. Per the germline V gene, CDR1 is SGHVS and CDR2 is FNYEAQ. This CDR3 spans 17 amino acids. The CDR3 is CASSTLTSGGASDTQYF. In DNA form, the CDR3 reads TGTGCCAGCAGCACCCTGACTAGCGGGGGGGCCTCAGATACGCAGTATTTT.

The J gene is TRBJ2-7, the V gene TRBV29-1, with a possible D match to TRBD2 (5 bases). This CDR3 has 16 amino acids. CDR1 is SQVTM, CDR2 ANQGSEA, per germline. Trimming cost V 1 base and J 3 bases, with 19 bases left between them. CDR3 coding DNA: TGCAGCGTTGAAGTGAGAGGGATGGCCTCTAGCTACGAGCAGTACTTC. The encoded protein is CSVEVRGMASSYEQYF.

This clonotype was counted ten times or more. CDR3 in amino acids: CASSGQGMSTDTQYF. The CDR3 nucleotides read TGTGCCAGCAGCGGACAGGGGATGAGCACAGATACGCAGTATTTT. The chain is built from TRBV2 and TRBJ2-3; 9 nucleotides line up with TRBD1. The germline V gene has CDR1 SNHLY and CDR2 FYNNEI. The CDR3 has 15 residues. The J segment lost 0 bases and the V segment lost 6 bases, leaving 4 bases of the junction unmatched.

The rearrangement links TRBV3-1 to TRBJ1-1; D remains ambiguous. CDR3 length: 14 residues. CDR1 and CDR2 (germline): LGHDT, YNNKEL (reference sequence). Trimming removed 3 bases from V and 1 base from J, with 9 bases in between. The CDR3 loop reads CASSHPGSNTEAFF. CDR3 bases: TGTGCCAGCAGCCACCCGGGGTCGAACACTGAAGCTTTCTTT.

This chain joins TRBV5-1 and TRBJ2-6; either TRBD1 or TRBD2 may supply D (6 bases each). This CDR3 is built from 16 residues. The V end was cut by 0 bases, the J end by 1 base, with 8 bases between. Per germline, CDR1 SGHRS and CDR2 YFSETQ. The CDR3 DNA reads as TGCGCCAGCAGCTTGGGGGGGGCTTCTGGGGCCAACGTCCTGACTTTC. It translates to CASSLGGASGANVLTF.

This clonotype was observed a few times. The chain couples TRBV7-3 to TRBJ2-2, with 7 bases identical to TRBD1. The CDR3 runs to 17 residues. V lost 4 bases to trimming and J lost 0 bases; unmatched junction nucleotides: 8. The germline V gene has CDR1 SGHTA and CDR2 FQGTGA. This chain's CDR3 is CASSSDGQGANTGELFF. CDR3 DNA: TGTGCCAGCAGCTCCGACGGGCAGGGGGCGAACACCGGGGAGCTGTTTTTT.

This clonotype was seen a handful of times. The chain links TRBV5-1 to TRBJ2-7, with D uncertain. CDR3 length: 12 residues. Per the germline V gene, CDR1 is SGHRS and CDR2 is YFSETQ. V dropped 3 bases and J dropped 6 bases, with 10 bases sitting between them. CDR3 sequence reads: CASSSAIGEQYF. CDR3 DNA sequence: TGCGCCAGCAGCTCAGCTATTGGCGAGCAGTACTTC.

The rearrangement joins TRBV6-5 to TRBJ1-1; TRBD1 matches 9 bases. After removal of 4 bases from V and 4 bases from J, the junction contained 1 base not matched to a gene. This CDR3 has 13 amino acids. Germline values: CDR1 MNHEY, CDR2 SVGAGI. CDR3 sequence reads: CASSWGQGTEAFF. CDR3 nucleotides: TGTGCCAGCAGTTGGGGACAGGGCACTGAAGCTTTCTTT.

The chain uses TRBV4-2 and TRBJ1-5; 7 bases are a match to TRBD1. This CDR3 is 16 amino acids long. Germline CDR1 is LGHNA and CDR2 is YNFKEQ. The V segment lost 3 bases and the J segment 2 bases; nucleotides outside the gene matches: 7. The CDR3 spells CASSQETGSRNQPQHF. The CDR3 DNA sequence: TGTGCCAGCAGCCAGGAGACAGGGTCTCGCAATCAGCCCCAGCATTTT.

This clonotype showed up just a few times. The chain joins TRBV20-1 to TRBJ2-5, with a possible D match to TRBD1 (5 bases). Germline V lookup: CDR1 DFQATT, CDR2 SNEGSKA (reference sequence). V was clipped by 5 bases and J by 0 bases, with 19 bases between them. The CDR3 length is 16 residues. CDR3 in amino acids: CSAAKPRQTYQETQYF. CDR3 DNA: TGCAGTGCTGCAAAGCCCCGACAGACGTACCAAGAGACCCAGTACTTC.

This sequence joins TRBV9 and TRBJ2-1, with TRBD2 matching 8 bases. CDR1 is SGDLS, CDR2 YYNGEE, per germline. V lost 1 base to trimming and J lost 6 bases; unmatched junction nucleotides: 6. The CDR3 contains 15 residues. This chain's CDR3 is CASSVLSGGINEQFF. CDR3 DNA sequence: TGTGCCAGCAGCGTACTGAGCGGGGGCATCAATGAGCAGTTCTTC. The full variable domain, its missing parts supplied by reference TRBV9 and TRBJ2-1, is DSGVTQTPKHLITATGQRVTLRCSPRSGDLSVYWYQQSLDQGLQFLIQYYNGEERAKGNILERFSAQQFPDLHSELNLSSLELGDSALYFCASSVLSGGINEQFFGPGTRLTVL.

This clonotype was seen only a few times. The J gene is TRBJ2-5, the V gene TRBV12-3 or TRBV12-4, with D possibly being TRBD1 (6 bases). Trimming removed 6 bases at V and 2 bases at J, with 16 bases between. CDR3 length equals 15 residues. This CDR3 is CASRVLDSQQETQYF. The CDR3 nucleotides are TGTGCCAGCAGAGTCCTGGACAGCCAACAAGAGACCCAGTACTTC.

This clonotype has more than one count but fewer than ten. V is TRBV28 and J is TRBJ1-5, with D unclear. Looked up from germline, CDR1 is MDHEN and CDR2 is SYDVKM. The CDR3 runs to 11 residues. Trimming removed 3 bases at V and 6 bases at J, with 3 bases between. The CDR3 reads CASSFGQPQHF. The CDR3 bases are TGTGCCAGCAGTTTTGGTCAGCCCCAGCATTTT.

Only a few counts were recorded for this clonotype. This rearrangement joins TRBV28 to TRBJ2-3, with a weak D call TRBD2 (5 bases). The CDR3 covers 12 residues. V was clipped by 8 bases and J by 3 bases, with 9 bases between them. Germline V gives CDR1 MDHEN, CDR2 SYDVKM. CDR3 sequence (DNA): TGTGCCAGCTTTTCGGGAACAGATACGCAGTATTTT. As protein: CASFSGTDTQYF.

This clonotype was counted only a few times. The chain has TRBV6-5 and TRBJ2-7, with D possibly TRBD1 on 6 matching bases. The CDR3 length is 15 residues. CDR1 and CDR2 from the germline V gene are MNHEY and SVGAGI. With 6 bases removed from V and 2 bases from J, the gap between germline ends came to 17 bases. The CDR3 protein is CASSHPLTGAYEQYF. Here the CDR3 DNA reads TGTGCCAGCAGCCACCCACTGACAGGCGCCTACGAGCAGTACTTC.

This clonotype has a handful of counts. The rearrangement uses TRBV9 and TRBJ1-1; the D is unclear. The CDR3 is 14 amino acids. Trimming cost V 0 bases and J 1 base, with 7 bases left between them. CDR1 is SGDLS and CDR2 is YYNGEE in the germline V gene. The CDR3 loop is CASSVANTNTEAFF. As DNA, the CDR3 is TGTGCCAGCAGCGTAGCGAACACGAACACTGAAGCTTTCTTT.

This clonotype was detected only a few times. The chain recombines TRBV4-1 with TRBJ2-7; D may be TRBD2 (6 bases). Germline lookup yields CDR1 MGHRA and CDR2 YSYEKL. The V end lost 1 base, the J end lost 2 bases, and 9 bases lay between the germline ends. This CDR3 is 14 amino acids long. CDR3 amino acids: CASSQVTGAYEQYV. The CDR3 DNA follows: TGCGCCAGCAGCCAAGTCACGGGGGCCTACGAGCAGTACGTC.

The chain links TRBV7-8 to TRBJ2-1, with 12 bases matching TRBD2. In germline, CDR1 is SGHVS, CDR2 FQNEAQ. The CDR3 consists of 14 residues. The trim removed 4 bases at V and 7 bases at J, leaving 2 bases unmatched. DNA of the CDR3: TGTGCCAGCAGCTGGGGACTAGCGGGTAATGAGCAGTTCTTC. It encodes CASSWGLAGNEQFF.

This clonotype has a handful of counts. The chain employs TRBV7-2 and TRBJ2-1, with D uncertain. The CDR3 spans 13 residues. The germline CDR1 and CDR2 sequences are SGHTA and FQGNSA. Between the trimmed V and J ends, which lost 3 bases and 4 bases, there was a span of 7 bases. CDR3 coding DNA: TGTGCCAGCAGCTTGCCCACTTACAATGAGCAGTTCTTC. Protein product: CASSLPTYNEQFF.

The chain carries TRBV14 and TRBJ2-4, with a tentative D call TRBD2 (5 bases). V shed 1 base and J shed 1 base, with 8 bases lying between them. Germline V gene sequence: CDR1 SGHDN, CDR2 FVKESK. This CDR3 is 15 amino acids long. The CDR3 DNA follows: TGTGCCAGCAGCCAAGGAGGGCGGGCCAAAAACATTCAGTACTTC. Its protein is CASSQGGRAKNIQYF.

The chain has TRBV11-2 and TRBJ2-5, with D perhaps TRBD2 (5 bases). Looked up from germline, CDR1 is SGHAT and CDR2 is FQNNGV. The CDR3 spans 15 residues. The germline V and J ends were trimmed by 1 base and 5 bases, with 14 bases remaining between them. The CDR3 region is CASSLVASRGETQYF. The CDR3, as DNA: TGTGCCAGCAGCTTAGTCGCGTCTCGCGGGGAGACCCAGTACTTC.